The rows below give T cell receptor beta chains drawn from one sample of a study of beta chain features in type 1 diabetes. Only in-frame clones appear in the TCRdb table, and some are missing; sequencing was by immunoSEQ multiplex PCR. This sample carries approximately 150,000 clones, approximately 13% of them seen once, and the ten largest clones take approximately 1.3%. Sequences were obtained from central memory CD4+ T cells from blood. These receptors were obtained from a man younger than 30 with type 1 diabetes. CDR3s include the opening cysteine and the closing phenylalanine or tryptophan. The D gene is left open where the match is weak. Not all rows give a size; the values are once, few, many and, for expanded clones, a class.

>.|.|TRBJ2-3|TRBV9
CASSPQRDTQYF
TGTGCCAGCAGCCCGCAGAGAGATACGCAGTATTTT
>.|.|TRBJ2-2|TRBV10-3
CAISESSKINTGELFF
TGTGCCATCAGTGAGTCGTCTAAAATCAACACCGGGGAGCTGTTTTTT
>TRBD1|.|TRBJ2-1|TRBV7-9
CASSLPRQGSKPYNEQFF
TGTGCCAGCAGCTTACCTCGACAGGGAAGTAAACCCTACAATGAGCAGTTCTTC
>TRBD2|once|TRBJ2-5|TRBV6-5
CASSGGGLNEETQYF
TGTGCCAGCAGTGGCGGGGGGCTGAACGAAGAGACCCAGTACTTC
>.|few|TRBJ1-4|TRBV5-1
CASSLGSTNEKLFF
TGCGCCAGCAGCTTGGGCAGCACTAATGAAAAACTGTTTTTT
>.|few|TRBJ2-1|TRBV2
CASSDRGRQGAYNEQFF
TGTGCCAGCAGTGACAGAGGGAGGCAGGGGGCCTACAATGAGCAGTTCTTC
>.|few|TRBJ1-1|TRBV13
CASSLGLGLRVEAFF
TGTGCCAGCAGCTTAGGGCTCGGACTAAGGGTTGAAGCTTTCTTT
>.|.|TRBJ1-2|TRBV25-1
CASSTDRGRRTF
TGTGCCAGCAGTACCGACAGAGGGCGAAGAACCTTC
>.|.|TRBJ2-3|TRBV9
CASSVRYLADTQYF
TGTGCCAGCAGCGTAAGATACCTAGCAGATACGCAGTATTTT
>.|.|TRBJ2-7|TRBV5-4
CAGTRQGSYEQYF
TGTGCCGGGACCCGCCAAGGGTCCTACGAGCAGTACTTC
>TRBD2|many|TRBJ2-5|TRBV7-2
CASSLYPGLAGETQYF
TGTGCCAGCAGCCTATACCCGGGACTAGCCGGGGAGACCCAGTACTTC
>.|few|TRBJ2-7|TRBV5-6
CASSFSDGGEQYF
TGTGCCAGCAGCTTTTCCGACGGCGGGGAGCAGTACTTC
>.|.|TRBJ1-2|TRBV28
CASSDAYGYTF
TGTGCCAGCAGTGACGCCTATGGCTACACCTTC
>.|few|TRBJ2-1|TRBV11-2
CASSLVGGGSYNEQFF
TGTGCCAGCAGCTTAGTAGGCGGAGGGTCCTACAATGAGCAGTTCTTC
>TRBD2|few|TRBJ2-3|TRBV7-6
CASSLGGLAGPATDTQYF
TGTGCCAGCAGCTTGGGGGGCCTAGCGGGCCCCGCCACAGATACGCAGTATTTT
>TRBD1|few|TRBJ2-5|TRBV5-1
CASSYSGQGLGETQYF
TGCGCCAGCAGCTATTCAGGACAGGGTTTGGGAGAGACCCAGTACTTC
>.|.|TRBJ1-1|TRBV2
CASTRQNTEAFF
TGTGCCAGCACGCGACAGAACACTGAAGCTTTCTTT
>.|.|TRBJ1-2|TRBV30
CAWSVTGYGYTF
TGTGCCTGGAGTGTAACTGGGTATGGCTACACCTTC